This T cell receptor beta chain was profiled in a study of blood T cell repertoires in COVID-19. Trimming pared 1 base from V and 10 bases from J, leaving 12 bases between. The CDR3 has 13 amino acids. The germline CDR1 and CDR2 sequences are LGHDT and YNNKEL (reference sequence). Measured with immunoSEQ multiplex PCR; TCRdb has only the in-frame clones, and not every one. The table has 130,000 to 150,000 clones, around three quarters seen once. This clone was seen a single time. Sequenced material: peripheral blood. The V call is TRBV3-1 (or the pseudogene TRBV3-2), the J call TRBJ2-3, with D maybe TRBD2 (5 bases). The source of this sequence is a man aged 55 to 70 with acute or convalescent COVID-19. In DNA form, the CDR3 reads TGTGCCAGCAGCCAAGGGACTTACGACTCGCAGTATTTT. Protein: CASSQGTYDSQYF.